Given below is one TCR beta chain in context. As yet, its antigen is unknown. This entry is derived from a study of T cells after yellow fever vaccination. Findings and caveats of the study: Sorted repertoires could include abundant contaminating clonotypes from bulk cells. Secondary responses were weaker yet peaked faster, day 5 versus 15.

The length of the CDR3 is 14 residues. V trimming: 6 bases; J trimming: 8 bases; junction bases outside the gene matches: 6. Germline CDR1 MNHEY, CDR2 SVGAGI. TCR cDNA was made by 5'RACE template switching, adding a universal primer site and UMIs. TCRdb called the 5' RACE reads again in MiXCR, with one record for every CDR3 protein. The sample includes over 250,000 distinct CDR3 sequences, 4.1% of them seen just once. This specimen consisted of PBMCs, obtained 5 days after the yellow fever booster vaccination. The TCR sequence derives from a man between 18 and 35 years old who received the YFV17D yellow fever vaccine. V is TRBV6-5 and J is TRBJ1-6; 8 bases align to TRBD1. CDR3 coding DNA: TGTGCCAGCAGGGACAGGGTTCAGGATTCACCCCTCCACTTT. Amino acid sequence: CASRDRVQDSPLHF.